One sample yielded the 3 T cell receptor beta chains listed below, sequenced in a study of graft-versus-host responses after intestinal transplantation. Clones were sequenced by immunoSEQ multiplex PCR, and TCRdb holds only the in-frame ones, with some missing. The sample consists of about 98,000 clones, 86% of them appearing once. Sequenced material: PBMCs, taken 255 days after intestinal transplant. These receptors were obtained from a human patient who received an intestinal transplant, so some T cells may come from the graft donor.

The chain has TRBV5-4 and TRBJ1-2, with 8 bases identical to TRBD1. This CDR3 contains 17 residues. Trimming cost V 0 bases and J 2 bases; bases outside gene matches: 9. CDR1 is SGHNT, CDR2 YYREEE, per germline (reference sequence). CDR3 sequence (DNA): TGTGCCAGCAGCTTGGGTCCGGGACAGGAATCAAACTATGGCTACACCTTC. It is translated as CASSLGPGQESNYGYTF.

The CDR3 bases are TGTGCCTGGGCCAGGGGGCGCGGACAGCCCCAGCATTTT. Translating it yields CAWARGRGQPQHF. V and J are TRBV30 and TRBJ1-5; TRBD1 aligns across 8 bases. V shed 5 bases, J shed 7 bases, and the junction held 7 bases outside the gene matches. CDR1 and CDR2 from the germline V gene are GTSNPN and SVGIG (reference sequence). The CDR3 length is 13 residues.

The chain uses TRBV6-6 and TRBJ2-1; a weak D match, TRBD1 (6 bases). V lost 4 bases and J lost 10, with 14 bases in between. The germline V gene has CDR1 MNHNY and CDR2 SVGAGI (reference sequence). The CDR3 is 13 amino acids. CDR3: CASSFKQGGEQFF. Written as DNA, the CDR3 is TGTGCCAGCAGTTTTAAACAGGGTGGCGAGCAGTTCTTC.